This entry lists 5 T cell receptor beta chains sequenced from one sample in a study of shared clonotypes between healthy human individuals. The protocol was immunoSEQ multiplex PCR, while the TCRdb copy is restricted to in-frame clones and leaves out a portion. The sample has around 2.1 million clones, 85% to 95% seen once; the top ten hold roughly 1.8%. Naive CD8 cells comprised CD45RO-negative, CCR7-positively selected cells, excluding terminally differentiated effector memory CD45RA+ cells. The specimen sequenced was naive CD8+ T cells from PBMCs. The source of these receptors is a man younger than 35 in good health. Some clones in this sample may be carry-over from other donors' samples.

Regarding this clone: Different DNA sequences within this sample yield the same CDR3. As DNA, the CDR3 is TGTGCCAGCAGCTCCGCTGACAATGAGCAGTTCTTC. Its translation is CASSSADNEQFF. The rearrangement joins TRBV7-9 to TRBJ2-1, with D hard to call. V shed 4 bases and J shed 5 bases, with 6 bases lying between them. The CDR3 covers 12 residues. Germline CDR1 reads SEHNR; CDR2 reads FQNEAQ (reference sequence).

V is TRBV18 and J is TRBJ1-5; D not resolved. This CDR3 has 19 amino acids. Trimming took off 5 bases at V and 4 bases at J, with 27 bases between the two ends. The V gene's germline CDR1 is KGHSH and CDR2 LQKENI. CDR3 residues: CASSETTGSGAKSNQPQHF. In DNA form, the CDR3 reads TGTGCCAGCTCAGAAACCACGGGTTCGGGCGCAAAATCAAATCAGCCCCAGCATTTT.

Comment on this clone: The same CDR3 also results from other DNA sequences found in this sample. The chain couples TRBV5-1 to TRBJ2-7, with TRBD1 matching over 9 bases. With V trimmed by 0 bases and J by 3 bases, 4 bases remained unmatched. The CDR3 spans 15 residues. CDR1 and CDR2 from the germline V gene are SGHRS and YFSETQ. The CDR3 reads CASSLAGTGFYEQYF. The CDR3 DNA reads as TGCGCCAGCAGCTTGGCCGGGACAGGGTTCTACGAGCAGTACTTC.

The V gene is TRBV5-5, the J gene TRBJ2-1; D may be TRBD2 (6 bases). Germline V CDR1 and CDR2: SGHKS, YYEKEE (reference sequence). V was shortened by 3 bases and J by 0 bases, with 13 bases between the two germline ends. The CDR3 is 16 amino acids. The CDR3 coding sequence is TGTGCCAGCAGCTGGGACTTGATGAGCTCCTACAATGAGCAGTTCTTC. Translation: CASSWDLMSSYNEQFF. Supplemented by reference TRBV5-5 and TRBJ2-1, the full variable domain reads DAGVTQSPTHLIKTRGQQVTLRCSPISGHKSVSWYQQVLGQGPQFIFQYYEKEERGRGNFPDRFSARQFPNYSSELNVNALLLGDSALYLCASSWDLMSSYNEQFFGPGTRLTVL.

This clone was recorded only once. V is TRBV7-9 and J is TRBJ2-1; D possibly corresponds to TRBD1 (6 bases). The germline gives CDR1 SEHNR, CDR2 FQNEAQ (reference sequence). V lost 9 bases to trimming and J lost 10 bases, with 19 bases between them. The CDR3 has 13 amino acids. CDR3 in amino acids: CASRRVGGGEQFF. CDR3 in DNA: TGTGCCAGTAGACGGGTAGGGGGTGGCGAGCAGTTCTTC. The full variable domain, rest sourced from reference TRBV7-9 and TRBJ2-1, is DTGVSQNPRHKITKRGQNVTFRCDPISEHNRLYWYRQTLGQGPEFLTYFQNEAQLEKSRLLSDRFSAERPKGSFSTLEIQRTEQGDSAMYLCASRRVGGGEQFFGPGTRLTVL.